This is a list of T cell receptor beta chains from one sample in a study of blood T cell repertoires in COVID-19. The table came from immunoSEQ multiplex PCR; TCRdb's copy has only in-frame clones and leaves some out. This sample carries about 270,000 clones, 86% of them seen once, and the ten largest clones take about 2.7%. Material for sequencing was PBMCs or T cells enriched from blood (not recorded which). These receptors all stem from a woman aged 18-35 years who had recovered from COVID-19. The CDR3 runs from the conserved cysteine through the conserved F or W. Each record gives: J gene, CDR3 length, V gene, CDR3 protein.

j_call: TRBJ2-7; cdr3_length: 14; v_call: TRBV7-2; cdr3_aa: CASRDGTGGHEQYF
j_call: TRBJ2-3; cdr3_length: 19; v_call: TRBV29-1; cdr3_aa: CSVEENRHAASGSQDTQYF
j_call: TRBJ1-1; cdr3_length: 14; v_call: TRBV28; cdr3_aa: CASGGSVPNTEAFF
j_call: TRBJ1-1; cdr3_length: 15; v_call: TRBV5-1; cdr3_aa: CASSQRQVPNTEAFF
j_call: TRBJ2-5; cdr3_length: 14; v_call: TRBV7-9; cdr3_aa: CASSLNSGQETQYF
j_call: TRBJ2-3; cdr3_length: 14; v_call: TRBV5-8; cdr3_aa: CASSLAESTDTQYF
j_call: TRBJ2-1; cdr3_length: 16; v_call: TRBV11-3; cdr3_aa: CASSLVTSGLSNEQFF
j_call: TRBJ1-1; cdr3_length: 12; v_call: TRBV11-1; cdr3_aa: CASSPGQTEAFF
j_call: TRBJ1-5; cdr3_length: 13; v_call: TRBV24-1; cdr3_aa: CATSDRGHQPQHF
j_call: TRBJ2-7; cdr3_length: 16; v_call: TRBV30; cdr3_aa: CAWSSPPSGGRNEQYF
j_call: TRBJ1-2; cdr3_length: 15; v_call: TRBV15; cdr3_aa: CATSRSLKDSYGYTF
j_call: TRBJ2-1; cdr3_length: 11; v_call: TRBV29-1; cdr3_aa: CSVGDYHEQFF
j_call: TRBJ2-5; cdr3_length: 13; v_call: TRBV30; cdr3_aa: CAWSEQIQETQYF
j_call: TRBJ1-5; cdr3_length: 14; v_call: TRBV27; cdr3_aa: CASMWAGGNQPQHF
j_call: TRBJ1-3; cdr3_length: 13; v_call: TRBV29-1; cdr3_aa: CSAYPGSGNTIYF
j_call: TRBJ2-6; cdr3_length: 16; v_call: TRBV18; cdr3_aa: CASSPSTLGGANVLTF
j_call: TRBJ2-3; cdr3_length: 14; v_call: TRBV10-1; cdr3_aa: CASSEGSGMATQYF
j_call: TRBJ1-4; cdr3_length: 13; v_call: TRBV30; cdr3_aa: CAWSTGVNEKLFF
j_call: TRBJ1-1; cdr3_length: 13; v_call: TRBV20-1; cdr3_aa: CSASGTGNTEAFF
j_call: TRBJ1-3; cdr3_length: 15; v_call: TRBV9; cdr3_aa: CASSVGTDSGNTIYF
j_call: TRBJ1-1; cdr3_length: 13; v_call: TRBV7-3; cdr3_aa: CASSLNTNTEAFF
j_call: TRBJ2-3; cdr3_length: 18; v_call: TRBV13; cdr3_aa: CASSATGWGIRGTDTQYF
j_call: TRBJ1-2; cdr3_length: 13; v_call: TRBV11-2; cdr3_aa: CASSSADDRGYTF
j_call: TRBJ1-2; cdr3_length: 13; v_call: TRBV28; cdr3_aa: CASKSRFNYGYTF
j_call: TRBJ2-1; cdr3_length: 17; v_call: TRBV15; cdr3_aa: CATSRAGGQAWFNEQFF
j_call: TRBJ2-7; cdr3_length: 13; v_call: TRBV7-9; cdr3_aa: CASSWDRPYEQYF
j_call: TRBJ1-5; cdr3_length: 16; v_call: TRBV5-1; cdr3_aa: CASSLEGGGGNQPQHF